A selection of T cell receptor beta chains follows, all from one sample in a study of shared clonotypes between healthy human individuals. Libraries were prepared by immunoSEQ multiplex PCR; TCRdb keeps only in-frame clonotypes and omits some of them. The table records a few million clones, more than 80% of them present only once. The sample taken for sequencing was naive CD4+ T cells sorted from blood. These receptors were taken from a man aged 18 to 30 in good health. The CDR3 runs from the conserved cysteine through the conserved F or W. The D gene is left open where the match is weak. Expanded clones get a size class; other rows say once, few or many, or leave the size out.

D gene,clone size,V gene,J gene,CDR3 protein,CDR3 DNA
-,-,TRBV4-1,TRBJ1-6,CASQPGSYNSPLHF,TGCGCCAGCCAGCCGGGCTCCTATAATTCACCCCTCCACTTT
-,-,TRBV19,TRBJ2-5,CASSWGDETQYF,TGTGCCAGTAGTTGGGGGGACGAGACCCAGTACTTC
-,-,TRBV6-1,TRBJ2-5,CASSEGGRYQETQYF,TGTGCCAGCAGTGAAGGCGGCAGATACCAAGAGACCCAGTACTTC
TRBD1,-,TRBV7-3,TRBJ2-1,CASSLGQSFYNEQFF,TGTGCCAGCAGCTTGGGACAGAGCTTCTACAATGAGCAGTTCTTC
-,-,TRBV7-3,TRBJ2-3,CASSTGRLSTDTQYF,TGTGCCAGCAGCACTGGACGGCTTAGCACAGATACGCAGTATTTT
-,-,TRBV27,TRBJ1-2,CASSFDLGYGYTF,TGTGCCAGCAGTTTCGACCTTGGCTATGGCTACACCTTC
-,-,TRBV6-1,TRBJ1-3,CASSEPDAGSGNTIYF,TGTGCCAGCAGTGAACCTGACGCGGGTTCTGGAAACACCATATATTTT
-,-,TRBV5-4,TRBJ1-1,CASSLDPLNTEAFF,TGTGCCAGCAGCTTGGACCCTCTGAACACTGAAGCTTTCTTT
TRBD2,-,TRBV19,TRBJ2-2,CASSTDRVTLAGRRTGELFF,TGTGCCAGTAGCACGGACAGAGTAACCCTAGCGGGTAGGAGGACCGGGGAGCTGTTTTTT
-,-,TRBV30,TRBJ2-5,CAMDRGRQETQYF,TGTGCCATGGATAGGGGGAGGCAAGAGACCCAGTACTTC
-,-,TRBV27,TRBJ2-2,CASSSISLDTGELFF,TGTGCCAGCAGTTCGATATCCCTGGACACCGGGGAGCTGTTTTTT
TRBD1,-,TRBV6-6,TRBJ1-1,CASSQGTGLENTEAFF,TGTGCCAGCAGTCAGGGGACAGGGTTGGAGAACACTGAAGCTTTCTTT
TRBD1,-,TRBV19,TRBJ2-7,CASSHIPGQRSYEQYF,TGTGCCAGTAGTCATATACCGGGACAGAGGTCCTACGAGCAGTACTTC
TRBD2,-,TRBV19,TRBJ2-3,CASSTLGLGDTQYF,TGTGCCAGTAGTACCCTGGGACTAGGGGATACGCAGTATTTT
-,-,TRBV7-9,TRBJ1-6,CASLSDSDNSPLHF,TGTGCCAGCCTTTCCGACAGTGATAATTCACCCCTCCACTTT
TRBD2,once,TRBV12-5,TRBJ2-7,CASGLDLAGGYEQYF,TGTGCTAGTGGTTTGGACCTAGCGGGAGGCTACGAGCAGTACTTC
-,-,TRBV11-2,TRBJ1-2,CASSPDGGLGYTF,TGTGCCAGCAGCCCAGACGGGGGGCTCGGCTACACCTTC
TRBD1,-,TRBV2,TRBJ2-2,CASSVDRVNTGELFF,TGTGCCAGCAGTGTTGACAGGGTGAACACCGGGGAGCTGTTTTTT
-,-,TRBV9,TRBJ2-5,CASSVGAKQGGQETQYF,TGTGCCAGCAGCGTAGGGGCAAAACAGGGAGGCCAAGAGACCCAGTACTTC
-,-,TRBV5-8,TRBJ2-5,CATTLGGRGQETQYF,TGTGCCACCACGCTCGGGGGGCGGGGACAAGAGACCCAGTACTTC
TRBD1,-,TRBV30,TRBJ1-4,CACSRDRGHEKLFF,TGTGCCTGCAGCCGGGACAGGGGGCATGAAAAACTGTTTTTT
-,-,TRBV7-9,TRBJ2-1,CASSQTGTRGLGFF,TGTGCCAGCAGCCAAACCGGGACTAGGGGGCTGGGGTTCTTC
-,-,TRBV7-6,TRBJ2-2,CASSLAGDGNTGELFF,TGTGCCAGCAGCTTAGCGGGAGACGGTAACACCGGGGAGCTGTTTTTT
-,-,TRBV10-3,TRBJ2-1,CAISESLAANEQFF,TGTGCCATCAGTGAGTCGTTAGCGGCTAATGAGCAGTTCTTC
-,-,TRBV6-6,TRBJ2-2,CASRNGHNTGELFF,TGTGCCAGCAGGAATGGACACAACACCGGGGAGCTGTTTTTT
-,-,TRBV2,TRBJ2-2,CASSEGLWNTGELFF,TGTGCCAGCAGTGAAGGACTCTGGAACACCGGGGAGCTGTTTTTT
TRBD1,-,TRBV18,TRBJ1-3,CASSRTGGINSGNTIYF,TGTGCCAGCTCGCGGACAGGGGGCATCAATTCTGGAAACACCATATATTTT
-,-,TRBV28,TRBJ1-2,CASSYSMKGYTF,TGTGCCAGCAGCTATTCAATGAAGGGCTACACCTTC
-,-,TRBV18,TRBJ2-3,CASSPFPADTQYF,TGTGCCAGCTCACCATTCCCGGCAGATACGCAGTATTTT
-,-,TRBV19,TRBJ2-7,CASSLYQGSHEQYF,TGTGCCAGTAGCCTATATCAGGGGTCCCACGAGCAGTACTTC
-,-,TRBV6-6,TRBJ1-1,CASSYTPVGLGTEAFF,TGTGCCAGCAGTTACACCCCGGTGGGGCTGGGCACTGAAGCTTTCTTT
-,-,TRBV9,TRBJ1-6,CASSFGPIGDSPLHF,TGTGCCAGCAGCTTTGGGCCCATAGGGGATTCACCCCTCCACTTT
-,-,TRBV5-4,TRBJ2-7,CASSLALEGPYEQYF,TGTGCCAGCAGCTTGGCATTAGAGGGTCCCTACGAGCAGTACTTC
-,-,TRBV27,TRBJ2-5,CASSAGRQETQYF,TGTGCCAGCAGTGCCGGGAGACAAGAGACCCAGTACTTC
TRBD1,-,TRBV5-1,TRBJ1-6,CASSLTGGSNSPLHF,TGCGCCAGCAGCTTAACAGGGGGCTCGAATTCACCCCTCCACTTT
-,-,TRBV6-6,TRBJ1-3,CASSYLTGLSGNTIYF,TGTGCCAGCAGTTACTTGACAGGACTCTCTGGAAACACCATATATTTT
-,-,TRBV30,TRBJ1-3,CAWSPGASGNTIYF,TGTGCCTGGAGTCCCGGAGCTTCTGGAAACACCATATATTTT
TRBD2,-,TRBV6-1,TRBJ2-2,CASSELGSGRPGELFF,TGTGCCAGCAGTGAACTCGGTAGCGGGAGACCTGGGGAGCTGTTTTTT
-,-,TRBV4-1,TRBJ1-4,CASSQPDREKLFF,TGCGCCAGCAGCCAACCAGACAGGGAAAAACTGTTTTTT
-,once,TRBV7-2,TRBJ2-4,CASSLRQAGNAPQYF,TGTGCCAGCAGCTTAAGACAGGCTGGCAACGCTCCCCAGTACTTC
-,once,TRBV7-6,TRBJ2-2,CASSLRGQNTGELFF,TGTGCCAGCAGCTTACGGGGGCAGAACACCGGGGAGCTGTTTTTT
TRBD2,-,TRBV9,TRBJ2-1,CASSPSRTSGRGNEQFF,TGTGCCAGCAGCCCCTCCAGGACTAGCGGGAGAGGCAATGAGCAGTTCTTC
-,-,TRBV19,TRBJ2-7,CASGDTRTYEQYF,TGTGCCAGTGGGGACACAAGGACCTACGAGCAGTACTTC
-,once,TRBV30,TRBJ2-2,CAWSVLSLGSTGELFF,TGTGCCTGGAGTGTACTAAGTCTCGGGTCCACCGGGGAGCTGTTTTTT
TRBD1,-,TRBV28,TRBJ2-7,CASRGQGVHEQYF,TGTGCCAGCAGGGGACAGGGGGTCCACGAGCAGTACTTC
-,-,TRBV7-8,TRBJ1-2,CASGGSGYGYTF,TGTGCCAGCGGAGGATCCGGCTATGGCTACACCTTC
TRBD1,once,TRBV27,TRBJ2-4,CASSSGQIAKNIQYF,TGTGCCAGCAGTTCGGGACAGATAGCCAAAAACATTCAGTACTTC
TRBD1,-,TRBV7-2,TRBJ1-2,CASSPDRGNYGYTF,TGTGCCAGCAGCCCGGACAGGGGGAACTATGGCTACACCTTC